This TCR beta chain was retrieved from a study of TIL therapy for anti-PD-1-resistant metastatic lung cancer. The wider study: Progressing patients received lymphodepletion, expanded TIL infusion and IL-2. Median patient age was approximately 59, ranging roughly 35-85 years. Median tumor mutation burden was under 1.9 mutations per megabase. The study's findings and limits: Infused TIL clonotypes partially replaced the baseline blood repertoire, then decayed over months.

The libraries were made with immunoSEQ v3. The table came from immunoSEQ multiplex PCR; TCRdb's copy has only in-frame clones and leaves some out. The table includes 55,000 or so clones, about 81% detected once. Notes on this clone: What it binds is unknown.

Noted time point: pre-treatment sample, taken before nivolumab and TIL therapy. This clonotype was sampled from a person between 30 and 79 years old with non-small cell lung cancer. The input for sequencing was blood, taken at baseline.

This CDR3 is CASSGLAGVGTGELFF. DNA for the CDR3: TGTGCCAGCAGCGGACTAGCGGGAGTCGGCACCGGGGAGCTGTTTTTT. The V call is TRBV27, the J call TRBJ2-2; 13 nucleotides match TRBD2. The CDR3 has 16 amino acids. After removal of 6 bases from V and 4 bases from J, the junction contained 5 bases not matched to a gene. Germline V lookup: CDR1 MNHEY, CDR2 SMNVEV (reference sequence).